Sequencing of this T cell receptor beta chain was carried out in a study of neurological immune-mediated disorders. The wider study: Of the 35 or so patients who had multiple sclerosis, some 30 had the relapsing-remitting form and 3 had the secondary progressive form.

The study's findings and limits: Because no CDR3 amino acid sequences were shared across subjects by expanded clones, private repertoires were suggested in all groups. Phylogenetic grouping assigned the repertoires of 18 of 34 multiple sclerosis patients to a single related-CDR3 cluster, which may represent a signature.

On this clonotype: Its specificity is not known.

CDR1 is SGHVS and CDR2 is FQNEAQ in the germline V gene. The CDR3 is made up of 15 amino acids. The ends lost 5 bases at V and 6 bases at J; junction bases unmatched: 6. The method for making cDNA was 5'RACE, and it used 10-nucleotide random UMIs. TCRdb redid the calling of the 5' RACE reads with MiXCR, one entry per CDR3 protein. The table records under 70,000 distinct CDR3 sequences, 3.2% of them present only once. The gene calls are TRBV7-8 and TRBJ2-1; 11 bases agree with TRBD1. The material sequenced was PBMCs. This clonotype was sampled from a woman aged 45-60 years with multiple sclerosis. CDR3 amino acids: CASSILGTGGNEQFF. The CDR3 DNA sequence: TGTGCCAGCAGCATACTCGGGACAGGGGGCAATGAGCAGTTCTTC. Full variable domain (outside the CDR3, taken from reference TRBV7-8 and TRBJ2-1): GAGVSQSPRYKVAKRGQDVALRCDPISGHVSLFWYQQALGQGPEFLTYFQNEAQLDKSGLPSDRFFAERPEGSVSTLKIQRTQQEDSAVYLCASSILGTGGNEQFFGPGTRLTVL.